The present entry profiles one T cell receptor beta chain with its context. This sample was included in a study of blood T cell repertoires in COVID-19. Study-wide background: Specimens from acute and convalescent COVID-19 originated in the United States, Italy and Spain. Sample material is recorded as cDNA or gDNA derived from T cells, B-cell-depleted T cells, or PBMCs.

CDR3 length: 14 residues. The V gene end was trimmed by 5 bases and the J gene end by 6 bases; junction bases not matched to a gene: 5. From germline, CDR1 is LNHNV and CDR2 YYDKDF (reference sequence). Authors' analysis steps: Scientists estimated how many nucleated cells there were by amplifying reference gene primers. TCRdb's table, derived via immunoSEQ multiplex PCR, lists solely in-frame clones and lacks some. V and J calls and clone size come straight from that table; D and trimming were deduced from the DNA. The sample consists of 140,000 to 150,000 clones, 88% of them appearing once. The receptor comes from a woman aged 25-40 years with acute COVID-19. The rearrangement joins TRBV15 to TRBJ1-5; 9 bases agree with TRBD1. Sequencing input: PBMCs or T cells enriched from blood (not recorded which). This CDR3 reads CATSRDREAQPQHF. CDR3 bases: TGTGCCACCAGCCGGGACAGGGAGGCTCAGCCCCAGCATTTT.